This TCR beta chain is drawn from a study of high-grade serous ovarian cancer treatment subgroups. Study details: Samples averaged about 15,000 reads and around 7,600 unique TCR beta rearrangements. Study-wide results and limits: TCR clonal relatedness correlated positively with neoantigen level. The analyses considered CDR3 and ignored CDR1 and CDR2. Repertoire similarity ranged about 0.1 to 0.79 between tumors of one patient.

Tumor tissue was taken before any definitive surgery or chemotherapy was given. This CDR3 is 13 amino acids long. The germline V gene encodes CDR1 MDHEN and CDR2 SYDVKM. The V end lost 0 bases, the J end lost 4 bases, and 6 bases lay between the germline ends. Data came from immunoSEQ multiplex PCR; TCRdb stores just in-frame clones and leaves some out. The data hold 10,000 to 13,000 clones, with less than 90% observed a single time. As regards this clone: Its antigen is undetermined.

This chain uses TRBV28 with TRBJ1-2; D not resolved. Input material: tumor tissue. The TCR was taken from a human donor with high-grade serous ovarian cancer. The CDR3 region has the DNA TGTGCCAGCAGTTTATGGGTATCCTATGGCTACACCTTC. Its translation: CASSLWVSYGYTF.